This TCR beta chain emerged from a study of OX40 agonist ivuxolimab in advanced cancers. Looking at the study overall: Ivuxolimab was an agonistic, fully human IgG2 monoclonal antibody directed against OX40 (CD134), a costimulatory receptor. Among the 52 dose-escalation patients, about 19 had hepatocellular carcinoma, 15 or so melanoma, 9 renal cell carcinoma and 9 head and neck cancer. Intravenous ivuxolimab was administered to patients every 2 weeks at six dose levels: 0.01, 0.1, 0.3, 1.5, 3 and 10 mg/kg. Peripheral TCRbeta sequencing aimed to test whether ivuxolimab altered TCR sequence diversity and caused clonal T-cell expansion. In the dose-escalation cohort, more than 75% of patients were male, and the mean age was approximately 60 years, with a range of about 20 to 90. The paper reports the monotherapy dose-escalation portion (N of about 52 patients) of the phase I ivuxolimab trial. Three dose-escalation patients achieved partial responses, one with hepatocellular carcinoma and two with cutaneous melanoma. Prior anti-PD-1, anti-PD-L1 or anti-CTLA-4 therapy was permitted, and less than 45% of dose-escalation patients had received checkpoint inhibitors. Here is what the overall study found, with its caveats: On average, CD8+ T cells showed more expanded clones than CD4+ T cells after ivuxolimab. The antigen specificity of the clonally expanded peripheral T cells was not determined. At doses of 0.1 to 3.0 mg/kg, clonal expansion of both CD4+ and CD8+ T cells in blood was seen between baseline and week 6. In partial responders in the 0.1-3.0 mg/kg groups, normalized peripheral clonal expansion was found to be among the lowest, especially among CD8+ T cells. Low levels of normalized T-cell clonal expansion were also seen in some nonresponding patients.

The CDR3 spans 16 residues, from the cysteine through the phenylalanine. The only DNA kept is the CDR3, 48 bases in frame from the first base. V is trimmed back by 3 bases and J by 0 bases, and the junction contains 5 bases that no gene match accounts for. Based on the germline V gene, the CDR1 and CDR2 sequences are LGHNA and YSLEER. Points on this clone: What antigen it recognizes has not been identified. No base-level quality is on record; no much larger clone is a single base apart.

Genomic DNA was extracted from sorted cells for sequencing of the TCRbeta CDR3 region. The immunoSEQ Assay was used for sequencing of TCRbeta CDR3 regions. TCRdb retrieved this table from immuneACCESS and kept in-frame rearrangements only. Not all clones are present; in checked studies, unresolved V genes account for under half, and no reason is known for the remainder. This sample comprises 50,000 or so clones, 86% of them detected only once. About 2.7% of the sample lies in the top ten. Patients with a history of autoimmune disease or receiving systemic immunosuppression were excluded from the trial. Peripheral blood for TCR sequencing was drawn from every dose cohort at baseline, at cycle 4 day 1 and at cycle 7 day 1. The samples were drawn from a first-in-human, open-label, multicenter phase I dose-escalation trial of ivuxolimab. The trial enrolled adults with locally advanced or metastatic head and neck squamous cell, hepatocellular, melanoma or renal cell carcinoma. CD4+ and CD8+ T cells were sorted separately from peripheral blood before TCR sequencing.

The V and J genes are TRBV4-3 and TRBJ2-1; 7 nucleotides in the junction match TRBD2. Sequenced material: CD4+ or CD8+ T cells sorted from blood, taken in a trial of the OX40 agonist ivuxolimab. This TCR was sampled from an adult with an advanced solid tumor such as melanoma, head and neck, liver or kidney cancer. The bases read TGCGCCAGCAGCCAGCTGGGGGGGAGCTCCTACAATGAGCAGTTCTTC. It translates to CASSQLGGSSYNEQFF.